This passage covers 27 T cell receptor beta chains from one sample sequenced in a study of blood T cell repertoires in COVID-19. The repertoire was sequenced with immunoSEQ multiplex PCR; TCRdb's copy has only in-frame clones and lacks some. The repertoire holds more than 35,000 clones, with around 83% as singletons. Sequenced material: peripheral blood. Every receptor here comes from a woman of 80 years or more with acute or convalescent COVID-19.

This rearrangement joins TRBV7-9 to TRBJ2-7, with 10 bases identical to TRBD1. This CDR3 spans 14 amino acids. J was trimmed by 4 bases and V by 7 bases; bases with no gene match: 7. The germline V gene encodes CDR1 SEHNR and CDR2 FQNEAQ (reference sequence). The CDR3 nucleotides are TGTGCCAGCACCCCCAGGGACAGGGGTTACGAGCAGTACTTC. Protein product: CASTPRDRGYEQYF.

V and J are TRBV5-5 and TRBJ2-3, with a tentative D call TRBD1 (5 bases). The CDR3 runs to 16 residues. CDR1 is SGHKS and CDR2 is YYEKEE in the germline V gene (reference sequence). V lost 0 bases and J lost 2, with 13 bases in between. The CDR3 protein is CASSLVPDTSTDTQYF. For the CDR3, the DNA is TGTGCCAGCAGCTTGGTTCCGGACACTTCCACAGATACGCAGTATTTT. Looking up the rest from reference TRBV5-5 and TRBJ2-3 gives the full variable domain: DAGVTQSPTHLIKTRGQQVTLRCSPISGHKSVSWYQQVLGQGPQFIFQYYEKEERGRGNFPDRFSARQFPNYSSELNVNALLLGDSALYLCASSLVPDTSTDTQYFGPGTRLTVL.

The rearrangement links TRBV5-1 to TRBJ2-7; either TRBD1 or TRBD2 may supply D (6 bases each). This CDR3 has 13 amino acids. V lost 4 bases, J lost 2 bases, and 10 bases lay in between. Germline CDR1 and CDR2: SGHRS and YFSETQ. The chain's CDR3 is CASSVEGAYEQYF. In nucleotides, the CDR3 is TGCGCCAGCAGCGTGGAGGGGGCCTACGAGCAGTACTTC. The whole variable domain, remainder taken from reference TRBV5-1 and TRBJ2-7, is KAGVTQTPRYLIKTRGQQVTLSCSPISGHRSVSWYQQTPGQGLQFLFEYFSETQRNKGNFPGRFSGRQFSNSRSEMNVSTLELGDSALYLCASSVEGAYEQYFGPGTRLTVT.

V and J are TRBV18 and TRBJ2-5; 11 positions match TRBD1. This CDR3 region has 14 residues. V shed 3 bases and J 4 bases; nucleotides not matched to a gene: 1. The germline CDR1 and CDR2 sequences are KGHSH and LQKENI. This CDR3 is CASSPGTGGETQYF. The CDR3 coding sequence is TGTGCCAGCTCACCTGGGACAGGGGGAGAGACCCAGTACTTC.

The CDR3 loop reads CASSQDSSQGLYGYTF. The CDR3 nucleotides read TGTGCCAGCAGCCAAGATTCGTCCCAGGGGCTCTATGGCTACACCTTC. The V and J genes are TRBV3-1 (or the pseudogene TRBV3-2) and TRBJ1-2, with D tentatively TRBD1 (6 bases). This CDR3 has 16 amino acids. V lost 0 bases, J lost 4 bases, and 15 bases lay in between. CDR1 LGHDT and CDR2 YNNKEL come from the germline V gene (reference sequence).

The chain carries TRBV5-1 and TRBJ1-4; D call uncertain. Looked up from germline, CDR1 is SGHRS and CDR2 is YFSETQ. This CDR3 has 13 residues. Trimming pared 4 bases from V and 8 bases from J, leaving 12 bases between. Here the CDR3 reads CASSRRGGEKLFF. The CDR3 nucleotides are TGCGCCAGCAGCCGCAGAGGTGGAGAAAAACTGTTTTTT.

The chain couples TRBV5-1 to TRBJ1-1; perhaps TRBD1 as D (6 bases). V was pared by 0 bases and J by 0 bases, with 18 bases between. The germline V gene has CDR1 SGHRS and CDR2 YFSETQ. The CDR3 consists of 18 residues. CDR3 DNA sequence: TGCGCCAGCAGCTTGGGGGGTCAGGGGCGCCTAATGAACACTGAAGCTTTCTTT. Protein: CASSLGGQGRLMNTEAFF.

J is TRBJ2-3 and V is TRBV11-3; 7 bases agree with TRBD2. Germline V gives CDR1 SGHNT, CDR2 YENEEA. The length of the CDR3 is 14 residues. J was trimmed by 6 bases and V by 4 bases; bases with no gene match: 7. The CDR3 reads CASSWTSSGDTQYF. The CDR3 DNA sequence: TGTGCCAGCAGCTGGACTAGTTCAGGGGATACGCAGTATTTT.

The chain combines TRBV2 with TRBJ2-7, with D unresolved. The CDR3 contains 11 residues. V lost 8 bases to trimming and J lost 0 bases, with 5 bases between them. Germline V gives CDR1 SNHLY, CDR2 FYNNEI. CDR3: CASLRSYEQYF. For the CDR3, the DNA is TGTGCCAGCCTTCGCTCCTACGAGCAGTACTTC.

The chain employs TRBV7-9 and TRBJ1-1, with D maybe TRBD1 (6 bases). V lost 3 bases and J 0 bases, leaving 11 bases between the germline ends. Germline V gene sequence: CDR1 SEHNR, CDR2 FQNEAQ (reference sequence). The CDR3 has 15 residues. As DNA, the CDR3 is TGTGCCAGCAGCTTGCGGACAGCCATGAACACTGAAGCTTTCTTT. Its protein product is CASSLRTAMNTEAFF.

The V and J genes are TRBV19 and TRBJ1-2; D may be TRBD1 (5 bases). V was trimmed by 8 bases and J by 4 bases, leaving 26 bases between them. The CDR3 runs 17 residues. Germline V gene lookup returns CDR1 LNHDA and CDR2 SQIVND (reference sequence). For the CDR3, the DNA is TGTGCCAGTTCCGAATTGGTGACAGACCACCTCTTCTATGGCTACACCTTC. Its translation is CASSELVTDHLFYGYTF.

This chain joins TRBV19 and TRBJ2-3, with 8 bases aligning to TRBD2. CDR1 and CDR2 (germline): LNHDA, SQIVND (reference sequence). The CDR3 has 13 residues. V shed 6 bases and J 6 bases; nucleotides not matched to a gene: 5. The CDR3 DNA is TGTGCCAGTAGCGGGGGGGCCGGGGATACGCAGTATTTT. Translating it yields CASSGGAGDTQYF. The variable domain in full, with the rest retrieved from reference TRBV19 and TRBJ2-3, is DGGITQSPKYLFRKEGQNVTLSCEQNLNHDAMYWYRQDPGQGLRLIYYSQIVNDFQKGDIAEGYSVSREKKESFPLTVTSAQKNPTAFYLCASSGGAGDTQYFGPGTRLTVL.

By its share, this clone is medium-sized. The V call is TRBV7-2, the J call TRBJ1-1; TRBD1 might be the D (5 bases). The CDR3 is 13 residues long. Germline V gene data show CDR1 as SGHTA and CDR2 as FQGNSA. The ends were cut back, 2 bases at V and 5 bases at J, with 9 bases in the middle. CDR3 sequence: CASSLSGGTEAFF. The DNA for the CDR3 is TGTGCCAGCAGCTTAAGCGGGGGTACTGAAGCTTTCTTT. Full variable domain (missing parts from reference TRBV7-2 and TRBJ1-1): GAGVSQSPSNKVTEKGKDVELRCDPISGHTALYWYRQSLGQGLEFLIYFQGNSAPDKSGLPSDRFSAERTGGSVSTLTIQRTQQEDSAVYLCASSLSGGTEAFFGQGTRLTVV.

The V gene is TRBV6-2 or TRBV6-3, the J gene TRBJ1-2, with D possibly TRBD1 on 6 matching bases. CDR3 length: 12 amino acids. The germline CDR1 and CDR2 sequences are MNHEY and SVGEGT. The V end was cut by 6 bases, the J end by 4 bases, with 9 bases between. This CDR3 reads CASSGQSYGYTF. The CDR3 coding sequence is TGTGCCAGCAGCGGACAGTCCTATGGCTACACCTTC.

This chain connects TRBV5-4 to TRBJ1-1; 11 bases map to TRBD1. The ends lost 4 bases at V and 4 bases at J; junction bases unmatched: 6. Per germline, CDR1 SGHNT and CDR2 YYREEE (reference sequence). The CDR3 extends over 15 amino acids. The CDR3 nucleotides read TGTGCCAGCAGCCAGGACAGGGGGCCGGGCACTGAAGCTTTCTTT. It codes for CASSQDRGPGTEAFF.

The chain's CDR3 is CATSDTKSGGTDTQYF. In DNA, the CDR3 is TGTGCCACCAGTGACACCAAGAGCGGGGGGACAGATACGCAGTATTTT. The genes are TRBV24-1 and TRBJ2-3; 9 bases are shared with TRBD2. The CDR3 is 16 residues long. Germline CDR1 reads KGHDR; CDR2 reads SFDVKD. V lost 4 bases, J lost 3 bases, and 7 bases stayed unmatched.

The chain is built from TRBV6-5 and TRBJ1-6; TRBD1 matches 8 bases. In germline, CDR1 is MNHEY, CDR2 SVGAGI. The ends lost 8 bases at V and 10 bases at J; junction bases unmatched: 7. CDR3 length equals 13 residues. CDR3 amino acids: CASGEQGESPLHF. The CDR3 DNA sequence: TGTGCCAGCGGCGAACAGGGGGAATCACCCCTCCACTTT.

The rearrangement joins TRBV4-2 to TRBJ2-2, with 7 bases fitting TRBD1. V trimming: 11 bases; J trimming: 0 bases; junction bases outside the gene matches: 3. CDR1 LGHNA and CDR2 YNFKEQ come from the germline V gene. CDR3 size: 13 residues. CDR3 sequence (DNA): TGTGCCTCGACAGGGTCGAACACCGGGGAGCTGTTTTTT. Protein product: CASTGSNTGELFF.

The gene calls are TRBV3-1 (or the pseudogene TRBV3-2) and TRBJ1-2; D remains unclear. CDR3 length: 13 amino acids. V was pared by 4 bases and J by 2 bases, with 8 bases between. The germline gives CDR1 LGHDT, CDR2 YNNKEL (reference sequence). CDR3 in amino acids: CASSLDGNYGYTF. CDR3 nucleotides: TGTGCCAGCAGCCTAGACGGGAACTATGGCTACACCTTC.

The chain combines TRBV2 with TRBJ2-5, with TRBD1 identical over 9 bases. V shed 6 bases, J shed 5 bases, and the junction held 4 bases outside the gene matches. The CDR3 runs 13 residues. Germline V gene sequence: CDR1 SNHLY, CDR2 FYNNEI. CDR3 sequence: CASRGGQGETQYF. The DNA of the CDR3 is TGTGCCAGCAGGGGGGGACAGGGTGAGACCCAGTACTTC.

This clone was picked up a small number of times. The rearrangement links TRBV3-1 (or the pseudogene TRBV3-2) to TRBJ1-4, with TRBD1 matching 10 bases. Germline lookup yields CDR1 LGHDT and CDR2 YNNKEL (reference sequence). Trimming took 5 bases from V and 4 from J; bases not matched to a gene: 7. CDR3 length: 16 amino acids. The CDR3 DNA is TGTGCCAGCAGCAAACCCGGGACAGGGGTTAATGAAAAACTGTTTTTT. Its translation is CASSKPGTGVNEKLFF.

V is TRBV28 and J is TRBJ1-5; weak D call: TRBD1 (6 bases). The V end was cut by 6 bases, the J end by 7 bases, with 19 bases between. The germline V gene has CDR1 MDHEN and CDR2 SYDVKM. The CDR3 is 15 amino acids. The CDR3 sequence is CASRGWGHLPQPQHF. CDR3 coding DNA: TGTGCCAGCAGGGGGTGGGGACACCTTCCCCAGCCCCAGCATTTT.

The chain joins TRBV6-5 to TRBJ1-1; weak D call: TRBD1 (5 bases). This CDR3 comprises 14 residues. Germline V gives CDR1 MNHEY, CDR2 SVGAGI. V was pared by 3 bases and J by 4 bases, with 12 bases between. The DNA for the CDR3 is TGTGCCAGCAGTTATATACGCGGGGGCACTGAAGCTTTCTTT. Translation gives CASSYIRGGTEAFF.

The chain recombines TRBV11-2 with TRBJ2-2; D gene ambiguous. Germline loops: CDR1 SGHAT, CDR2 FQNNGV. V was clipped by 3 bases and J by 1 base, with 12 bases between them. This CDR3 contains 16 residues. The CDR3: CASSFRESGNTGELFF. For the CDR3, the DNA is TGTGCCAGCAGCTTTCGCGAGTCCGGGAACACCGGGGAGCTGTTTTTT.

This clone came up once. This chain joins TRBV5-1 and TRBJ1-6; 10 bases fit TRBD1. J gave up 10 bases and V 0 bases, and 4 bases lay outside the gene matches. The CDR3 extends over 15 amino acids. Germline V lookup: CDR1 SGHRS, CDR2 YFSETQ. The CDR3 region is CASSLEGQGRSPLHF. The CDR3 DNA is TGCGCCAGCAGCTTGGAGGGACAGGGGAGATCACCCCTCCACTTT.

The chain is built from TRBV3-1 (or the pseudogene TRBV3-2) and TRBJ1-2; D not resolved. Looked up from germline, CDR1 is LGHDT and CDR2 is YNNKEL (reference sequence). Trimming stripped 2 bases from V and 7 bases from J, with 8 bases between. CDR3 length: 12 residues. The CDR3 spells CASSQMRSGYTF. CDR3 nucleotides: TGTGCCAGCAGCCAAATGAGGAGTGGCTACACCTTC.

The rearrangement links TRBV4-1 to TRBJ2-7; D possibly corresponds to TRBD1 (6 bases). This CDR3 contains 17 residues. CDR1 and CDR2 (germline): MGHRA, YSYEKL. V was cut by 0 bases and J by 2 bases, with 17 bases left in between. CDR3 nucleotides: TGCGCCAGCAGCCAAGATCCCTCTCGACAGGTACCCTACGAGCAGTACTTC. Translated, it gives CASSQDPSRQVPYEQYF.